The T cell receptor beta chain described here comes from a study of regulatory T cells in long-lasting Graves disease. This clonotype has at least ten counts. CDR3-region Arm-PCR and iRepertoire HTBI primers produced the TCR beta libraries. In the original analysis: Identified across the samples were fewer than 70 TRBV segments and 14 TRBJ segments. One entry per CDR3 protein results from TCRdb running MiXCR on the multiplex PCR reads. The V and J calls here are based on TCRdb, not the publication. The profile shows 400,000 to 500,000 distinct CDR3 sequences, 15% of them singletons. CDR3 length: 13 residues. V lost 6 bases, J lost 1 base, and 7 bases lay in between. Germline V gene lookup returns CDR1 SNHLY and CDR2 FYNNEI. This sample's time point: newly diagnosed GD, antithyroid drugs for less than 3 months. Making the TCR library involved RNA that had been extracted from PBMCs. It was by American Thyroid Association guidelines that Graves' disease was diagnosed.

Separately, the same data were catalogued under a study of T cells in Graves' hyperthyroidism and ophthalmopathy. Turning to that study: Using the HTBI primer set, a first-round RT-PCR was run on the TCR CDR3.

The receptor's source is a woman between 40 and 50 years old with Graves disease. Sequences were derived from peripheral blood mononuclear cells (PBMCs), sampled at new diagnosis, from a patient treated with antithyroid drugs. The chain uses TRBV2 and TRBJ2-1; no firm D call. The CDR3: CASRGLSYNEQFF. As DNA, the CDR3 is TGTGCCAGCAGGGGTCTGTCCTACAATGAGCAGTTCTTC.